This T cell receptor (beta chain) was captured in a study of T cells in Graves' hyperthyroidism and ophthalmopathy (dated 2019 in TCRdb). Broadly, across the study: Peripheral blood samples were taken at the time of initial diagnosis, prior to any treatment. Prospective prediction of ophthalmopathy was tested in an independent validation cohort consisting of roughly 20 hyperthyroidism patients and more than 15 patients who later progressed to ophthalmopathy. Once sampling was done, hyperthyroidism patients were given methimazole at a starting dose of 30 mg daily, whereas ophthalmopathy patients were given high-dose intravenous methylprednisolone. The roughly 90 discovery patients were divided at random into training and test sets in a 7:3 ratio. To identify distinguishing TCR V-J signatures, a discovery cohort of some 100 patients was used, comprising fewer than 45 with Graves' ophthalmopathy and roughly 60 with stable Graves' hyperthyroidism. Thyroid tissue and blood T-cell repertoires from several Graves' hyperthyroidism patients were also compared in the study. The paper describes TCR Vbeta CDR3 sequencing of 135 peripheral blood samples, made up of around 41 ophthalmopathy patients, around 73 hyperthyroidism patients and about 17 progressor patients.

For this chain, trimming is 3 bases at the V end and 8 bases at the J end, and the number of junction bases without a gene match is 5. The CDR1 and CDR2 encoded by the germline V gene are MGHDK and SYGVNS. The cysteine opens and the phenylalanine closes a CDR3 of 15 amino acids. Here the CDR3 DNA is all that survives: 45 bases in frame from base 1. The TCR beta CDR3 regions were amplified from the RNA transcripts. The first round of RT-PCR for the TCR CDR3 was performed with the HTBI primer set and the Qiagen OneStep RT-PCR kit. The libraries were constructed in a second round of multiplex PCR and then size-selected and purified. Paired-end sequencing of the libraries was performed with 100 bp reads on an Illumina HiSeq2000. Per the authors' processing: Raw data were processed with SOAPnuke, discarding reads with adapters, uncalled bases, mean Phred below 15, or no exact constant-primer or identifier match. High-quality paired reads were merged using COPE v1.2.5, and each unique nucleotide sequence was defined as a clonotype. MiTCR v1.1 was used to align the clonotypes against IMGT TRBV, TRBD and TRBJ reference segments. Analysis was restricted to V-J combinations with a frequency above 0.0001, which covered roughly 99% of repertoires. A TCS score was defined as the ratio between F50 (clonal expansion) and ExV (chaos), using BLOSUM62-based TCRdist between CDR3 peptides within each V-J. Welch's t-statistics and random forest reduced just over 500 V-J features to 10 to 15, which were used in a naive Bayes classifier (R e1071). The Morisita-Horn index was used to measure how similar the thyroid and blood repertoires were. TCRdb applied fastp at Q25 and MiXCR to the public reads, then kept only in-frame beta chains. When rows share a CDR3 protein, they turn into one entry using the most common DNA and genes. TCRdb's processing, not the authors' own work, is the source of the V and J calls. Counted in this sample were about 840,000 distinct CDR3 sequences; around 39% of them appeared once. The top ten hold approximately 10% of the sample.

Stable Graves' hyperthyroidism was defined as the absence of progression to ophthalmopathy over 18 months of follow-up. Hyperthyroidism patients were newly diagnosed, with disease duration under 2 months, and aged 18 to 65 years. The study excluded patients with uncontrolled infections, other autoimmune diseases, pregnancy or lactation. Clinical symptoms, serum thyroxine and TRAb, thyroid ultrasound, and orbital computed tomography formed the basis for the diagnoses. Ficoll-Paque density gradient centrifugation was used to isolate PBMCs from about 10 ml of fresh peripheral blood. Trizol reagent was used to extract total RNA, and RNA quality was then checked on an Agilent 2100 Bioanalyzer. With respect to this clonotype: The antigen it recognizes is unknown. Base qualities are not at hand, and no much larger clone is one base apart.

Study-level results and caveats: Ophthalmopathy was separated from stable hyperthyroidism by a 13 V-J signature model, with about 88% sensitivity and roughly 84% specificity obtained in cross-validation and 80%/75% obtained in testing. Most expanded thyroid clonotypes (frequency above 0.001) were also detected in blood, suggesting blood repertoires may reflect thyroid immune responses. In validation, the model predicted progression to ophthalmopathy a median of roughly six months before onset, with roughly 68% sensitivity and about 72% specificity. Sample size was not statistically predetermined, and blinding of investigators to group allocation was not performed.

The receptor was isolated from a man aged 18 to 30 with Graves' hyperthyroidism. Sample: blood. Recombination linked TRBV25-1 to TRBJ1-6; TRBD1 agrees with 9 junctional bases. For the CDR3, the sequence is CASSEADRGDSPLHF. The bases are TGTGCCAGCAGTGAGGCGGACAGGGGAGATTCACCCCTCCACTTT.